This T cell receptor (beta chain) was recorded in a study of vaccination effects on CD4 cells after COVID-19. Points on this clone: No antigen is known for it.

The germline V gene encodes CDR1 LGHNT and CDR2 FRNRAP. This CDR3 spans 13 amino acids. Trimming removed 9 bases at V and 7 bases at J, with 16 bases between. Data came from immunoSEQ multiplex PCR; TCRdb stores just in-frame clones and leaves some out. This table has approximately 70,000 clones, approximately 82% appearing once. Under the ViraFEST assay, PBMC were stimulated with viral peptide pools so that antigen-specific CD4+ T cells expanded. Sequencing was performed afterwards. With 10 days of culture completed, CD4+ T cells were isolated. Each person got two doses of an mRNA SARS-CoV-2 vaccine, BNT162b2 or mRNA-1273.

The rearrangement joins TRBV12-5 to TRBJ1-5; D is undetermined. This sequence originates from a human donor who received a COVID-19 vaccine. This sample comprised CD4+ T cells from PBMCs cultured with HCoV-229E spike peptides, obtained after COVID-19 vaccination. The CDR3 DNA follows: TGTGCTAGCGGACCCGAGGACGGACAGCCCCAGCATTTT. This translates into CASGPEDGQPQHF.